This TCR beta chain was captured by sequencing in a study of blood T cells in healthy people across ages. CDR1 and CDR2 (germline): MNHEY, SMNVEV (reference sequence). With 6 bases removed from V and 1 base from J, the gap between germline ends came to 9 bases. This CDR3 is built from 13 residues. Donors were healthy Caucasian individuals from Russia aged about 6 to 90. Primed by a sample-barcoded 5' primer and a J-beta primer mix, a second PCR proceeded for 7 to 11 cycles. TCRdb processed the 5' RACE reads anew with MiXCR; each CDR3 protein has one entry. The sample consists of some 1.4 million distinct CDR3 sequences, roughly 40% of them appearing once.

Sequencing was performed on blood. V gene TRBV27 combines with J gene TRBJ1-1; D is undetermined. The clonotype was recovered from a woman in her late teens or twenties in good health. The CDR3 bases are TGTGCCAGCAGCCCCCCTACGAACACTGAAGCTTTCTTT. Residues: CASSPPTNTEAFF.